The 23 T cell receptor beta chains presented below share a single source sample, sequenced in a study of OX40 agonist ivuxolimab in advanced cancers. Library preparation used the immunoSEQ multiplex PCR assay. TCRdb re-hosts the immuneACCESS table, in-frame sequences only. Its copies lack some clones; in the studies checked, an unresolved V gene accounts for under half of them, and the cause for the rest is not known. The sample has roughly 90,000 clones on record, 70% to 90% of them singletons. The biggest ten clones account for approximately 1.5% of the sample. Source: CD4+ or CD8+ T cells sorted from blood, taken in a trial of the OX40 agonist ivuxolimab. Receptor source: an adult with an advanced solid tumor such as melanoma, head and neck, liver or kidney cancer.

This clone appeared a single time. The genes are TRBV27 and TRBJ2-7, with 12 bases aligning to TRBD2. J lost 7 bases, V lost 3 bases, and 4 bases had no gene match. The CDR3 loop spans 14 amino acids. Per germline, CDR1 MNHEY and CDR2 SMNVEV (reference sequence). In nucleotides, the CDR3 is TGTGCCAGCAGTTTTCGACTAGCGGGAGATGAGCAGTACTTC. Protein sequence: CASSFRLAGDEQYF.

The J gene is TRBJ2-1, the V gene TRBV25-1; the D gene could be TRBD1 or TRBD2 (5 bases each). V was shortened by 1 base and J by 14 bases, with 9 bases between the two germline ends. Germline CDR1 and CDR2: MGHDK and SYGVNS. The CDR3 is made up of 11 amino acids. This CDR3 is CASSEWDLEFF. CDR3 coding DNA: TGTGCCAGCAGTGAATGGGACCTGGAGTTCTTC.

V is TRBV7-2 and J is TRBJ1-2; D is uncertain. This CDR3 comprises 16 residues. The germline V gene has CDR1 SGHTA and CDR2 FQGNSA. Between the trimmed V and J ends, which lost 1 base and 8 bases, there was a span of 20 bases. The CDR3 region is CASSLGLSGFAGGYTF. The DNA of the CDR3 is TGTGCCAGCAGCTTAGGTCTGTCGGGTTTCGCGGGCGGCTACACCTTC.

The V and J genes are TRBV19 and TRBJ1-5; D might be TRBD1 (5 bases). From germline, CDR1 is LNHDA and CDR2 SQIVND (reference sequence). The CDR3 runs to 13 residues. V was clipped by 5 bases and J by 4 bases, with 9 bases between them. The DNA for the CDR3 is TGTGCCAGTAGTGACAGTACTAATCAGCCCCAGCATTTT. This translates into CASSDSTNQPQHF.

The chain combines TRBV7-8 with TRBJ2-1, with 7 bases identical to TRBD1. V trimming: 5 bases; J trimming: 13 bases; junction bases outside the gene matches: 11. Germline CDR1 and CDR2: SGHVS and FQNEAQ. This CDR3 spans 13 amino acids. The CDR3 nucleotides read TGTGCCAGCAGCAACAACCGGGACAGAGAACAGTTCTTC. It translates to CASSNNRDREQFF. Full variable domain (outside the CDR3, taken from reference TRBV7-8 and TRBJ2-1): GAGVSQSPRYKVAKRGQDVALRCDPISGHVSLFWYQQALGQGPEFLTYFQNEAQLDKSGLPSDRFFAERPEGSVSTLKIQRTQQEDSAVYLCASSNNRDREQFFGPGTRLTVL.

This rearrangement joins TRBV7-9 to TRBJ2-3; D possibly corresponds to TRBD2 (5 bases). The germline CDR1 and CDR2 sequences are SEHNR and FQNEAQ (reference sequence). V lost 2 bases and J lost 2, with 11 bases in between. The CDR3 covers 15 residues. CDR3: CASSLSSGPTDTQYF. The CDR3 DNA follows: TGTGCCAGCAGCTTATCAAGCGGACCCACAGATACGCAGTATTTT.

V usage is TRBV6-5 and J usage is TRBJ2-7; 13 bases fit TRBD2. Germline-derived CDR1 and CDR2 are MNHEY and SVGAGI. Losses at the gene ends were 5 bases for V and 2 bases for J; bases not matched to a gene: 3. The CDR3 runs 15 residues. Here the CDR3 DNA reads TGTGCCAGCAGTCGGACTAGCGGGAGCACCTACGAGCAGTACTTC. It yields the protein CASSRTSGSTYEQYF.

The V call is TRBV7-9, the J call TRBJ2-1, with TRBD2 identical over 7 bases. From germline, CDR1 is SEHNR and CDR2 FQNEAQ (reference sequence). This CDR3 has 16 amino acids. V gave up 1 base and J gave up 5 bases; unmatched junction bases: 8. CDR3 in amino acids: CASSLVWLAENNEQFF. In DNA, the CDR3 is TGTGCCAGCAGCTTAGTGTGGCTAGCGGAGAACAATGAGCAGTTCTTC.

The rearrangement links TRBV13 to TRBJ2-5; 8 nucleotides match TRBD1. With V trimmed by 5 bases and J by 2 bases, 4 bases remained unmatched. The CDR3 has 14 residues. The germline CDR1 and CDR2 sequences are PRHDT and FYEKMQ (reference sequence). The CDR3 nucleotides read TGTGCCAGCAGCCTATACAGGGGGCAAGAGACCCAGTACTTC. Translated: CASSLYRGQETQYF.

This sequence joins TRBV18 and TRBJ1-3; D is perhaps TRBD1 (5 bases). Germline CDR1 and CDR2: KGHSH and LQKENI. V was pared by 2 bases and J by 1 base, with 6 bases between. This CDR3 contains 14 residues. The CDR3: CASSPGASGNTIYF. The DNA for the CDR3 is TGTGCCAGCTCACCAGGGGCGTCTGGAAACACCATATATTTT.

The CDR3 DNA reads TGTGCCAGCAAGGGGTCCCACTCTGGGGCCAACGTCCTGACTTTC. Protein product: CASKGSHSGANVLTF. V gene TRBV2 combines with J gene TRBJ2-6; a possible D gene is TRBD1 (5 bases). The CDR3 runs 15 residues. Germline-derived CDR1 and CDR2 are SNHLY and FYNNEI. Trimming left V 7 bases short and J 0 bases short, with 10 bases between.

This chain uses TRBV19 with TRBJ1-6, with no clear D. CDR1 and CDR2 from the germline V gene are LNHDA and SQIVND (reference sequence). The ends were cut back, 6 bases at V and 8 bases at J, with 26 bases in the middle. CDR3 size: 18 residues. The chain's CDR3 is CASRPTDLGIERHSPLHF. The CDR3 DNA reads TGTGCCAGTAGACCGACCGACTTGGGTATAGAGAGGCATTCACCCCTCCACTTT.

This rearrangement joins TRBV13 to TRBJ2-1, with 10 bases aligning to TRBD2. V lost 2 bases to trimming and J lost 10 bases; unmatched junction nucleotides: 8. The CDR3 sequence is 15 residues long. CDR1 is PRHDT, CDR2 FYEKMQ, per germline (reference sequence). In DNA form, the CDR3 reads TGTGCCAGCAGCTTAAGGGCTAGCGGGGGCAGAGAGCAGTTCTTC. This gives the protein CASSLRASGGREQFF. The full variable domain, its missing parts supplied by reference TRBV13 and TRBJ2-1, is AAGVIQSPRHLIKEKRETATLKCYPIPRHDTVYWYQQGPGQDPQFLISFYEKMQSDKGSIPDRFSAQQFSDYHSELNMSSLELGDSALYFCASSLRASGGREQFFGPGTRLTVL.

The chain employs TRBV10-3 and TRBJ1-3; D call uncertain. Germline CDR1 and CDR2: ENHRY and SYGVKD. Deletions cut 4 bases from V and 4 bases from J, with 11 bases between. This CDR3 spans 14 amino acids. The CDR3, as DNA: TGTGCCATCAGTGCACCGGGATCGGGAAACACCATATATTTT. Protein sequence: CAISAPGSGNTIYF.

This clone was seen once. V gene TRBV27 combines with J gene TRBJ2-7; D call uncertain. V was trimmed by 10 bases and J by 9 bases, leaving 7 bases between them. Germline CDR1 and CDR2: MNHEY and SMNVEV (reference sequence). This CDR3 spans 8 amino acids. The CDR3 region is CAIMRQYF. DNA for the CDR3: TGTGCCATCATGCGGCAGTACTTC.

This chain joins TRBV6-5 and TRBJ2-7; 9 nucleotides match TRBD1. The CDR3 runs to 15 residues. After removal of 6 bases from V and 3 bases from J, the junction contained 9 bases not matched to a gene. The germline CDR1 and CDR2 sequences are MNHEY and SVGAGI. CDR3 nucleotides: TGTGCCAGCAGACCCGCATGGACAGGGGTCTACGAGCAGTACTTC. This translates into CASRPAWTGVYEQYF.

This chain joins TRBV9 and TRBJ2-1, with TRBD1 matching over 10 bases. The CDR3 loop spans 15 amino acids. Germline trimming cut 1 base from V and 5 bases from J; bases unmatched to any gene: 3. Germline assignment: CDR1 SGDLS and CDR2 YYNGEE. CDR3 in amino acids: CASSVMGQGNNEQFF. The CDR3 nucleotides read TGTGCCAGCAGCGTAATGGGACAGGGGAACAATGAGCAGTTCTTC.

The V and J genes are TRBV6-1 and TRBJ2-3; 11 positions match TRBD2. CDR3 length: 17 amino acids. The V segment lost 3 bases and the J segment 6 bases; nucleotides outside the gene matches: 11. Germline V CDR1 and CDR2: MNHNS, SASEGT. The CDR3 region is CASSDSGASGRPDTQYF. CDR3 DNA sequence: TGTGCCAGCAGTGATAGCGGCGCTAGCGGGAGGCCTGATACGCAGTATTTT.

V is TRBV28 and J is TRBJ1-1, with D possibly being TRBD1 (5 bases). The CDR3 extends over 16 amino acids. The V gene lost 6 bases and the J gene lost 0 bases, with 17 bases spanning the gap. CDR1 and CDR2 from the germline V gene are MDHEN and SYDVKM. This CDR3 is CASSLSGRRMNTEAFF. DNA for the CDR3: TGTGCCAGCAGCTTGTCGGGACGGAGGATGAACACTGAAGCTTTCTTT. The full variable domain, rest sourced from reference TRBV28 and TRBJ1-1, is DVKVTQSSRYLVKRTGEKVFLECVQDMDHENMFWYRQDPGLGLRLIYFSYDVKMKEKGDIPEGYSVSREKKERFSLILESASTNQTSMYLCASSLSGRRMNTEAFFGQGTRLTVV.

The chain uses TRBV10-2 and TRBJ1-2; D unresolved. CDR3 length equals 15 residues. Germline-derived CDR1 and CDR2 are WSHSY and SAAADI. V dropped 2 bases and J dropped 3 bases, with 13 bases sitting between them. In DNA, the CDR3 is TGCGCCAGCAGTGAGGTCCTTGGGAGGGACTATGGCTACACCTTC. It encodes CASSEVLGRDYGYTF.

V gene TRBV5-1 combines with J gene TRBJ2-7, with D possibly called TRBD1 or TRBD2 (5 bases each). The CDR3 contains 16 residues. V lost 4 bases and J 4 bases, leaving 21 bases between the germline ends. Germline assignment: CDR1 SGHRS and CDR2 YFSETQ. CDR3 DNA: TGCGCCAGCAGCCCGGGACCGCCTGTCGGCGTTTACGAGCAGTACTTC. This gives the protein CASSPGPPVGVYEQYF.

This clone appeared a single time. The chain couples TRBV30 to TRBJ2-2; 12 bases agree with TRBD2. Germline assignment: CDR1 GTSNPN and CDR2 SVGIG (reference sequence). Trimming took 3 bases from V and 0 from J; bases not matched to a gene: 8. The CDR3 is 18 residues long. The CDR3 loop is CAWSLTSGSPANTGELFF. In DNA, the CDR3 is TGTGCCTGGAGCCTGACTAGCGGGAGCCCAGCGAACACCGGGGAGCTGTTTTTT.

The gene calls are TRBV7-2 and TRBJ1-5; the match to TRBD1 covers 9 bases. Germline V CDR1 and CDR2: SGHTA, FQGNSA. Unmatched junction bases numbered 3, after V lost 1 base and J lost 5 bases. The CDR3 is 15 residues long. In DNA, the CDR3 is TGTGCCAGCAGCTTAGACAGGGGGCAAGATCAGCCCCAGCATTTT. This codes for CASSLDRGQDQPQHF.